The sequence of this T cell receptor (beta chain) was determined in a study of vaccination effects on CD4 cells after COVID-19. This CDR3 region has 12 residues. Germline CDR1 is MDHEN and CDR2 is SYDVKM. Trimming pared 6 bases from V and 0 bases from J, leaving 4 bases between. On this clone itself: Antigen specificity is unknown.

Upon completion of 10 to 11 days in culture, CD4+ T cells were isolated. The repertoire was sequenced with immunoSEQ multiplex PCR; TCRdb's copy has only in-frame clones and lacks some. The profile shows tens of thousands of clones, 60% to 80% of them singletons. The sequence came from a human donor who received a COVID-19 vaccine. This chain connects TRBV28 to TRBJ2-3; D unclear. Sequences were derived from CD4+ T cells from PBMCs cultured without peptide, sampled before COVID-19 vaccination. CDR3 sequence reads: CASSPSTDTQYF. CDR3 bases: TGTGCCAGCAGCCCGAGCACAGATACGCAGTATTTT.